The 9 T cell receptor beta chains below all came from one sample that was sequenced in a study of response to subunit inactivated influenza vaccine. TCRdb redid the calling of the RT-PCR reads with MiXCR, one entry per CDR3 protein. This table holds about 780,000 distinct CDR3 sequences, approximately 18% found once. Sequenced material: PBMCs from blood, taken approximately 5 days after vaccination. The source is a man over 45 who received an inactivated influenza vaccine.

This clonotype was counted only a few times. The rearrangement uses TRBV20-1 and TRBJ2-1, with TRBD2 matching over 9 bases. Trimming at V came to 4 bases and at J to 6 bases, leaving 4 bases not matched to a gene. This CDR3 comprises 13 residues. Germline V gene data show CDR1 as DFQATT and CDR2 as SNEGSKA (reference sequence). This chain's CDR3 is CSANSAGGNEQFF. In nucleotides, the CDR3 is TGCAGTGCTAACTCAGCGGGAGGCAATGAGCAGTTCTTC.

This clonotype was seen a few times. The V call is TRBV20-1, the J call TRBJ1-3, with D uncertain. Germline V CDR1 and CDR2: DFQATT, SNEGSKA (reference sequence). The V end was cut by 0 bases, the J end by 9 bases, with 12 bases between. The CDR3 covers 13 residues. CDR3 in amino acids: CSARDNNRATIYF. In nucleotides, the CDR3 is TGCAGTGCTAGAGATAACAATCGGGCCACCATATATTTT.

The genes are TRBV14 and TRBJ2-2; TRBD2 aligns across 10 bases. The CDR3 is 16 residues long. Trimming removed 1 base from V and 6 bases from J; junction bases left unmatched: 5. Germline V gene sequence: CDR1 SGHDN, CDR2 FVKESK. The CDR3 is CASSQALAGAAGELFF. CDR3 sequence (DNA): TGTGCCAGCAGCCAAGCCCTAGCGGGGGCTGCCGGGGAGCTGTTTTTT.

V usage is TRBV27 and J usage is TRBJ2-3, with 8 bases identical to TRBD2. The germline V gene has CDR1 MNHEY and CDR2 SMNVEV (reference sequence). The CDR3 covers 17 residues. Trimming took 6 bases from V and 3 from J; bases not matched to a gene: 14. The CDR3 DNA reads TGTGCCAGCAGGATATATGCAAGCGGGAGTATGACAGATACGCAGTATTTT. Translated, it gives CASRIYASGSMTDTQYF.

There are many counts of this clonotype. This chain connects TRBV20-1 to TRBJ1-6; TRBD1 is a possible D gene (5 bases). This CDR3 contains 14 residues. V shed 6 bases and J shed 7 bases, with 16 bases lying between them. CDR1 is DFQATT, CDR2 SNEGSKA, per germline (reference sequence). CDR3 loop: CSASPGTRNSPLHF. CDR3 DNA sequence: TGCAGTGCCTCGCCCGGGACTAGGAATTCACCCCTCCACTTT.

This clonotype was detected a few times. J is TRBJ2-7 and V is TRBV4-1, with 9 bases matching TRBD1. The germline CDR1 and CDR2 sequences are MGHRA and YSYEKL. V lost 3 bases and J lost 3; bases outside the gene matches: 6. The CDR3 runs to 15 residues. In DNA, the CDR3 is TGCGCCAGCAGCCAGCCGGACAGGGGCTTCTACGAGCAGTACTTC. Encoded protein: CASSQPDRGFYEQYF.

This chain uses TRBV11-1 with TRBJ2-1, with D unresolved. This CDR3 is 18 amino acids long. The V gene's germline CDR1 is SGHAT and CDR2 FQDESV (reference sequence). Deletions cut 2 bases from V and 1 base from J, with 18 bases between. DNA for the CDR3: TGTGCCAGCAGCTTACTGGGCAATGATTTCGGTTCCTACAATGAGCAGTTCTTC. It translates to CASSLLGNDFGSYNEQFF.

The chain has TRBV6-1 and TRBJ1-5; tentative D call: TRBD1 (6 bases). The CDR3 has 15 residues. The germline gives CDR1 MNHNS, CDR2 SASEGT. V was clipped by 6 bases and J by 3 bases, with 15 bases between them. CDR3 loop: CASSLLGQSNQPQHF. The CDR3 coding sequence is TGTGCCAGCAGCTTGCTAGGACAGTCCAATCAGCCCCAGCATTTT.

The rearrangement uses TRBV11-2 and TRBJ2-7; possibly TRBD1 for D (6 bases). The germline V gene has CDR1 SGHAT and CDR2 FQNNGV. This CDR3 has 14 amino acids. Deletions cut 7 bases from V and 2 bases from J, with 15 bases between. The CDR3 DNA is TGTGCCAGCAACAACCAGGGGACACCCTACGAGCAGTACTTC. Translating it yields CASNNQGTPYEQYF.